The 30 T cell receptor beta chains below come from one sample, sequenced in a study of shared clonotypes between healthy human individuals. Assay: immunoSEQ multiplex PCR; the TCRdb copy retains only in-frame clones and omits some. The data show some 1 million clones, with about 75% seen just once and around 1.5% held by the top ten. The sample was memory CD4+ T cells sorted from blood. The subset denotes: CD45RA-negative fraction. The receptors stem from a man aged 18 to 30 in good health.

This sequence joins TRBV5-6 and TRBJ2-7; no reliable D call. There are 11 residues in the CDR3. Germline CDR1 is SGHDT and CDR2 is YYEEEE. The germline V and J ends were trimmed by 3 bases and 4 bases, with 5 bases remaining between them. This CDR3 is CASSSRYEQYF. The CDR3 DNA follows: TGTGCCAGCAGCTCTAGATACGAGCAGTACTTC. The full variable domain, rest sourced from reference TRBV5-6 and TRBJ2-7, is DAGVTQSPTHLIKTRGQQVTLRCSPKSGHDTVSWYQQALGQGPQFIFQYYEEEERQRGNFPDRFSGHQFPNYSSELNVNALLLGDSALYLCASSSRYEQYFGPGTRLTVT.

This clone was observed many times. The CDR3 coding sequence is TGTGCCAGCAGCTTGGTTACTGGGGGCTACACCTTC. It yields the protein CASSLVTGGYTF. V gene TRBV5-4 combines with J gene TRBJ1-2; D unclear. Germline CDR1 is SGHNT and CDR2 is YYREEE (reference sequence). The CDR3 spans 12 residues. The V gene lost 0 bases and the J gene lost 8 bases, with 8 bases spanning the gap.

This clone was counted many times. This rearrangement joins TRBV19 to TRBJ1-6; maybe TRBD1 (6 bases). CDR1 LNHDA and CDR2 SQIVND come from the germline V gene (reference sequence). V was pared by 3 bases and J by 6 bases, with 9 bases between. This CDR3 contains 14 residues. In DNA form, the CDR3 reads TGTGCCAGTAGTATCAACAGGGCTAATTCACCCCTCCACTTT. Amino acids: CASSINRANSPLHF.

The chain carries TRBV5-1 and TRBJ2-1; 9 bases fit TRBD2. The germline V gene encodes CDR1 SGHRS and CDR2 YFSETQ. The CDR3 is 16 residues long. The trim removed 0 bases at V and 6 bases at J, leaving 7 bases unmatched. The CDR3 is CASSLAGTSIPNEQFF. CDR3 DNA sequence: TGCGCCAGCAGCTTGGCCGGGACTAGCATCCCCAATGAGCAGTTCTTC.

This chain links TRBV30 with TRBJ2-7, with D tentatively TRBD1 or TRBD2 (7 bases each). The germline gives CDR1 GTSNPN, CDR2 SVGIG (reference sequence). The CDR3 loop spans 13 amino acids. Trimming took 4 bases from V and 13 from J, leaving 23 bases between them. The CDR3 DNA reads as TGTGCCTGGAACCTCCGAGGGAGGGGGCTAGCCTACTTC. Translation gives CAWNLRGRGLAYF.

In nucleotides, the CDR3 is TGTGCCATTCTAGCCGGGAATGGGGATGAGCAGTTCTTC. Its protein product is CAILAGNGDEQFF. The chain carries TRBV9 and TRBJ2-1; possible D gene TRBD2, 5 bases. The V and J ends lost 9 bases and 8 bases respectively, with 18 bases between them. The length of the CDR3 is 13 residues. CDR1 is SGDLS and CDR2 is YYNGEE in the germline V gene. Full variable domain (outside the CDR3, taken from reference TRBV9 and TRBJ2-1): DSGVTQTPKHLITATGQRVTLRCSPRSGDLSVYWYQQSLDQGLQFLIQYYNGEERAKGNILERFSAQQFPDLHSELNLSSLELGDSALYFCAILAGNGDEQFFGPGTRLTVL.

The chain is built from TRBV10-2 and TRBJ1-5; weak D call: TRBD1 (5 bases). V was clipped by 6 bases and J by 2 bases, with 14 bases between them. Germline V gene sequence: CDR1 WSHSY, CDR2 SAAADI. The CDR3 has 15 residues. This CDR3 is CASRQGVQGNQPQHF. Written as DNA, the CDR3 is TGCGCCAGCAGGCAGGGTGTTCAGGGCAATCAGCCCCAGCATTTT.

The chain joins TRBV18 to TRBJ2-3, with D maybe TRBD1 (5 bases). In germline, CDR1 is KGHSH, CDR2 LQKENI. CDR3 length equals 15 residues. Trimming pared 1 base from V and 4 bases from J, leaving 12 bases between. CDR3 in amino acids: CASSPQGQGADTQYF. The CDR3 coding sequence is TGTGCCAGCTCACCACAGGGGCAAGGGGCAGATACGCAGTATTTT.

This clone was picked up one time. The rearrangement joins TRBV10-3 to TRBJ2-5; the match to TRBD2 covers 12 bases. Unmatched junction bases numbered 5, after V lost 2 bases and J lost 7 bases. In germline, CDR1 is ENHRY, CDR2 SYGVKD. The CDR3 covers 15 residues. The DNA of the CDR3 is TGTGCCATCAGTGAGCAGATGGGACTAGCGGGGACCCAGTACTTC. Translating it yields CAISEQMGLAGTQYF.

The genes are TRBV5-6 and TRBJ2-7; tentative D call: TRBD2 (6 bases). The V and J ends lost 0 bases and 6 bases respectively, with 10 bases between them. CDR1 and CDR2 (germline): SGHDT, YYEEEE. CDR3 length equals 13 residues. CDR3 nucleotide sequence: TGTGCCAGCAGCTTGGCTAGCGTTAGCGAGCAGTACTTC. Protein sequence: CASSLASVSEQYF.

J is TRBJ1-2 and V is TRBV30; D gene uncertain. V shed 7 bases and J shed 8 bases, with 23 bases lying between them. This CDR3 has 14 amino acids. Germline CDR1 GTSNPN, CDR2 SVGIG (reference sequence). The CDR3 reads CASNSGVKVEGYTF. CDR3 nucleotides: TGTGCCTCCAATTCGGGAGTGAAGGTAGAAGGCTACACCTTC.

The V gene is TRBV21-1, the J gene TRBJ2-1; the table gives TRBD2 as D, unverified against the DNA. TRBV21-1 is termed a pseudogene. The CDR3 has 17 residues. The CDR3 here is CASSTDYGGGPPNEQFF. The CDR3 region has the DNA TGTGCCAGCAGCACTGATTATGGGGGAGGGCCTCCCAATGAGCAGTTCTTC.

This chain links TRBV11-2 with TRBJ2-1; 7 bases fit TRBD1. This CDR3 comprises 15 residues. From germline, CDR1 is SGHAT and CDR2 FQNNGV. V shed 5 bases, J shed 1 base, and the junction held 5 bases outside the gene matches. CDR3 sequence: CASSLQDRSYNEQFF. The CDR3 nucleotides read TGTGCCAGCAGCCTTCAGGACAGGTCCTACAATGAGCAGTTCTTC. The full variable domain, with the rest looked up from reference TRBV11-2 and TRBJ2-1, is EAGVAQSPRYKIIEKRQSVAFWCNPISGHATLYWYQQILGQGPKLLIQFQNNGVVDDSQLPKDRFSAERLKGVDSTLKIQPAKLEDSAVYLCASSLQDRSYNEQFFGPGTRLTVL.

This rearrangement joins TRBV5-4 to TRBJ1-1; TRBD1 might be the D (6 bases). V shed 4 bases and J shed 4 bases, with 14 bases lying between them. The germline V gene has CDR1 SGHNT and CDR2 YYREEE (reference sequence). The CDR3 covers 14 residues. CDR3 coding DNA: TGTGCCAGCAGCCCGGGACACGGCCTCACTGAAGCTTTCTTT. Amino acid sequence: CASSPGHGLTEAFF. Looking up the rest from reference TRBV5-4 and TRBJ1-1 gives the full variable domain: ETGVTQSPTHLIKTRGQQVTLRCSSQSGHNTVSWYQQALGQGPQFIFQYYREEENGRGNFPPRFSGLQFPNYSSELNVNALELDDSALYLCASSPGHGLTEAFFGQGTRLTVV.

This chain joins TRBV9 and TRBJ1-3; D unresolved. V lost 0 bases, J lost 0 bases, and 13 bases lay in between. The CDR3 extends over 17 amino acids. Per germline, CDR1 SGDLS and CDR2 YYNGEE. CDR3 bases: TGTGCCAGCAGCGTAGCTGAAAGGCTCCTCTCTGGAAACACCATATATTTT. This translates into CASSVAERLLSGNTIYF.

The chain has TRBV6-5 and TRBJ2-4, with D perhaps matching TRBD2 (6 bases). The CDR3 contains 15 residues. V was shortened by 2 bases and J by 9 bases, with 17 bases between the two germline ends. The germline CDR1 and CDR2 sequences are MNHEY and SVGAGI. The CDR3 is CASSYGDGTLGIQYF. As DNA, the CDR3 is TGTGCCAGCAGTTACGGGGACGGGACTCTTGGCATTCAGTACTTC.

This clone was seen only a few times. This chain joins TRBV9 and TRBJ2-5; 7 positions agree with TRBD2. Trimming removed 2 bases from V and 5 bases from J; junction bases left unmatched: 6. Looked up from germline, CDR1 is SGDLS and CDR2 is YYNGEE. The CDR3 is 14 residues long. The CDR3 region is CASSVLAAKETQYF. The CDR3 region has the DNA TGTGCCAGCAGCGTGCTAGCGGCTAAGGAGACCCAGTACTTC.

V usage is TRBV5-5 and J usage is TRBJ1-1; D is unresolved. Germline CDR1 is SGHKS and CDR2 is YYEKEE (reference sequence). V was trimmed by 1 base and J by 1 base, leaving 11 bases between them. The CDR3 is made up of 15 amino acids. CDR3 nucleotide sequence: TGTGCCAGCAGCTTGTTGGCTTTTTGGAACACTGAAGCTTTCTTT. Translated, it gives CASSLLAFWNTEAFF.

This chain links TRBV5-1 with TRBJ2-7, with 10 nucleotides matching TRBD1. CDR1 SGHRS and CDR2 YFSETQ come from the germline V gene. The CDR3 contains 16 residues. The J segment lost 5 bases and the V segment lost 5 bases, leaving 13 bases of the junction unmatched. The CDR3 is CASRTRTGTGAHEQYF. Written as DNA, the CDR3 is TGCGCCAGCAGGACCAGGACCGGGACAGGGGCCCACGAGCAGTACTTC.

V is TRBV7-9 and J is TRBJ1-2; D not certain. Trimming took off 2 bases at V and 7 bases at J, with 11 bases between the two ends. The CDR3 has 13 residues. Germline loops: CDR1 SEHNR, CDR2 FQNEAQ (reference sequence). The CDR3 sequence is CASSLSLGAGYTF. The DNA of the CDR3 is TGTGCCAGCAGCTTAAGCCTGGGTGCTGGCTACACCTTC.

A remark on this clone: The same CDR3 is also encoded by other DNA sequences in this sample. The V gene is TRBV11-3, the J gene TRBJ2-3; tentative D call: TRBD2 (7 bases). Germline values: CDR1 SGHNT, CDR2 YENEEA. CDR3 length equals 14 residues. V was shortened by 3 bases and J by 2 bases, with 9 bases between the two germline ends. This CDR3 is CASSLGGATDTQYF. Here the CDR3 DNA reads TGTGCCAGCAGCTTGGGGGGGGCCACAGATACGCAGTATTTT.

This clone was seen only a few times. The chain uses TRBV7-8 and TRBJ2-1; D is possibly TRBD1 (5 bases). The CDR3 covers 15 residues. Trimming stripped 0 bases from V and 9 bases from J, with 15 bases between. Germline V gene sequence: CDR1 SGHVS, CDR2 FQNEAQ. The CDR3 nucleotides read TGTGCCAGCAGCTTAGCCAGTGGTGCCAGGGTTGAGCAGTTCTTC. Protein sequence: CASSLASGARVEQFF. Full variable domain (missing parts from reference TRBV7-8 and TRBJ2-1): GAGVSQSPRYKVAKRGQDVALRCDPISGHVSLFWYQQALGQGPEFLTYFQNEAQLDKSGLPSDRFFAERPEGSVSTLKIQRTQQEDSAVYLCASSLASGARVEQFFGPGTRLTVL.

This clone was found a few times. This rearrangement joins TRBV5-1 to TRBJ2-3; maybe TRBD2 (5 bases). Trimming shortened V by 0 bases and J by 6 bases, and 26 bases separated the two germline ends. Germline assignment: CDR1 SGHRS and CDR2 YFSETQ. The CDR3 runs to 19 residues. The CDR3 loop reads CASSLEGLVAKRTGDTQYF. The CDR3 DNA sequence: TGCGCCAGCAGCTTGGAGGGCCTGGTGGCTAAGCGTACGGGGGATACGCAGTATTTT.

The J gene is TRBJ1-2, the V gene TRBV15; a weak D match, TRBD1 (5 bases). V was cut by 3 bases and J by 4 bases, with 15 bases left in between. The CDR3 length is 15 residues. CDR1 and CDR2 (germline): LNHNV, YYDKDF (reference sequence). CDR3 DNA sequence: TGTGCCACCAGCAGCGGCGACAGCGGGACCTATGGCTACACCTTC. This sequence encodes CATSSGDSGTYGYTF.

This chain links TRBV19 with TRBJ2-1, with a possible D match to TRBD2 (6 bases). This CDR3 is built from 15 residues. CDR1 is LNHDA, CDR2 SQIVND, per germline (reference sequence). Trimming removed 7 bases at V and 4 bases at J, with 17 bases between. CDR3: CASTPTGGKYNEQFF. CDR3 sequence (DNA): TGTGCCAGTACCCCGACTGGAGGGAAGTACAATGAGCAGTTCTTC.

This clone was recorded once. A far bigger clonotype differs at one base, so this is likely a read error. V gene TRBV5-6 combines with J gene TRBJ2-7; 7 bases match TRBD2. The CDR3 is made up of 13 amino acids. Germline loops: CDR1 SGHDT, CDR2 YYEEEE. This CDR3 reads CAGSFDGRNEQYF. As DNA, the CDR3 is TGTGCCGGCAGCTTCGACGGGAGGAACGAGCAGTACTTC.

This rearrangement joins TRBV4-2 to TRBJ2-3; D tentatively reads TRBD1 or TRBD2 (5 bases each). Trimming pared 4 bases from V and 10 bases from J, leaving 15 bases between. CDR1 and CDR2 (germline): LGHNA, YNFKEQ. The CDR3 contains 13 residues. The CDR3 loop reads CASSPRGDYAQYF. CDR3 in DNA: TGTGCCAGCAGCCCAAGGGGAGATTACGCGCAGTATTTT.

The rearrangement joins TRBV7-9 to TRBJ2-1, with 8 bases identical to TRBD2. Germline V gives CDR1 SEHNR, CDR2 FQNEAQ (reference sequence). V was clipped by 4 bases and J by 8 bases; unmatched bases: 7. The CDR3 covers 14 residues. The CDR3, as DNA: TGTGCCAGCAGCTCCCGGGGAGCGGGAGATGAGCAGTTCTTC. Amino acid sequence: CASSSRGAGDEQFF.

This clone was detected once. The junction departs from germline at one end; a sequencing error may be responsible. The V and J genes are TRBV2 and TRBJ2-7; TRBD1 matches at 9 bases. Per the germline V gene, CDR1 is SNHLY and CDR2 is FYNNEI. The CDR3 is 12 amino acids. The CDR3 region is CASSEVGQGGSF. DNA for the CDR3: TGTGCCAGCAGTGAAGTGGGACAGGGCGGTAGCTTC.

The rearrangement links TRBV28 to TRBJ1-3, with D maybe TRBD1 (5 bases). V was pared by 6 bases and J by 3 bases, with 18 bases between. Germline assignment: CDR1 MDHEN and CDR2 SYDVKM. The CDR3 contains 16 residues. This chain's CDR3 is CASRRGTSFHGNTIYF. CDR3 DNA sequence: TGTGCCAGCAGACGCGGGACCTCATTCCATGGAAACACCATATATTTT.